Listed here are 30 T cell receptor beta chains from one sample, sequenced in a study of T cells in Graves' hyperthyroidism and ophthalmopathy. Amplified regions were TCR beta CDR3 sequences from RNA transcripts. The primer set for the first-round RT-PCR of the TCR CDR3 was HTBI. In TCRdb, the multiplex PCR reads were re-called with MiXCR into one record per CDR3 protein. Among 490,000 or so distinct CDR3 sequences listed, 20% were seen once. Sequencing was done on a sample of blood. The receptors come from a man aged 35 to 55 with Graves' ophthalmopathy.

The V call is TRBV6-1, the J call TRBJ2-3; D gene unclear. Germline CDR1 reads MNHNS; CDR2 reads SASEGT. This CDR3 is 12 amino acids long. The CDR3 DNA follows: TGTGCTAGTGGCGGCGACACAGATACGCAGTATTTT. Translation gives CASGGDTDTQYF.

This clonotype was recorded many times. The chain links TRBV5-1 to TRBJ1-4; D not resolved. The CDR3 totals 15 residues. The V end lost 4 bases, the J end lost 6 bases, and 16 bases lay between the germline ends. CDR1 and CDR2 from the germline V gene are SGHRS and YFSETQ. In nucleotides, the CDR3 is TGCGCCAGCAGCGGAACGGACTCGGGAGATGAAAAACTGTTTTTT. It yields the protein CASSGTDSGDEKLFF.

The table lists this clonotype with many counts. V gene TRBV5-1 combines with J gene TRBJ2-3; D unresolved. The V and J ends lost 0 bases and 4 bases respectively, with 12 bases between them. This CDR3 spans 15 amino acids. Germline CDR1 SGHRS, CDR2 YFSETQ. CDR3 in amino acids: CASSLASRPSDTQYF. CDR3 coding DNA: TGCGCCAGCAGCTTGGCCAGTAGGCCTTCAGATACGCAGTATTTT. The variable domain in full, completed from reference TRBV5-1 and TRBJ2-3, reads KAGVTQTPRYLIKTRGQQVTLSCSPISGHRSVSWYQQTPGQGLQFLFEYFSETQRNKGNFPGRFSGRQFSNSRSEMNVSTLELGDSALYLCASSLASRPSDTQYFGPGTRLTVL.

This clonotype has more than one count but fewer than ten. This chain joins TRBV11-2 and TRBJ2-2; D ambiguous. This CDR3 is built from 15 residues. Germline CDR1 and CDR2: SGHAT and FQNNGV. Trimming stripped 7 bases from V and 0 bases from J, with 12 bases between. The CDR3 nucleotides read TGTGCCAGCATCATACGACACTCGAACACCGGGGAGCTGTTTTTT. Translated: CASIIRHSNTGELFF.

The J gene is TRBJ1-6, the V gene TRBV3-1; 8 bases line up with TRBD1. Germline V CDR1 and CDR2: LGHDT, YNNKEL (reference sequence). This CDR3 spans 14 amino acids. The V gene end was trimmed by 5 bases and the J gene end by 10 bases; junction bases not matched to a gene: 7. The DNA for the CDR3 is TGTGCCAGCAGCGACCGGGACAGGCACTCACCCCTCCACTTT. Translating gives CASSDRDRHSPLHF.

This clonotype appeared many times. The CDR3 sequence: CASSEVSRSYGYTF. DNA of the CDR3: TGTGCCAGCAGTGAAGTCTCTCGGAGCTATGGCTACACCTTC. V and J are TRBV6-1 and TRBJ1-2; the D is unclear. The CDR3 is 14 residues long. CDR1 and CDR2 from the germline V gene are MNHNS and SASEGT. Deletions cut 1 base from V and 4 bases from J, with 10 bases between.

This clonotype was counted a few times. The genes are TRBV27 and TRBJ1-5; 8 nucleotides agree with TRBD1. The CDR3 consists of 14 residues. The germline gives CDR1 MNHEY, CDR2 SMNVEV (reference sequence). Losses at the gene ends were 6 bases for V and 1 base for J; bases not matched to a gene: 2. The CDR3 loop reads CASRQGGSNQPQHF. The CDR3 bases are TGTGCCAGCAGACAGGGGGGGAGCAATCAGCCCCAGCATTTT.

The chain recombines TRBV7-3 with TRBJ1-6; D possibly corresponds to TRBD1 (6 bases). CDR1 SGHTA and CDR2 FQGTGA come from the germline V gene. V was clipped by 4 bases and J by 6 bases, with 10 bases between them. The CDR3 sequence is 14 residues long. The DNA of the CDR3 is TGTGCCAGCAGCTCAGGACAGTTTAATTCACCCCTCCACTTT. Residues: CASSSGQFNSPLHF.

Many counts were recorded for this clonotype. The rearrangement uses TRBV13 and TRBJ2-7; D gene ambiguous. CDR3 size: 16 residues. V was shortened by 5 bases and J by 4 bases, with 21 bases between the two germline ends. From germline, CDR1 is PRHDT and CDR2 FYEKMQ (reference sequence). CDR3 sequence (DNA): TGTGCCAGCAGCACCTCACGCACACGGTGGGGTTACGAGCAGTACTTC. It encodes CASSTSRTRWGYEQYF.

Only a few counts were recorded for this clonotype. The V and J genes are TRBV9 and TRBJ1-2, with TRBD1 as a possible D gene (5 bases). Germline CDR1 SGDLS, CDR2 YYNGEE. This CDR3 contains 14 residues. V shed 7 bases and J shed 0 bases, with 13 bases lying between them. CDR3 sequence: CASGGTRTNYGYTF. Here the CDR3 DNA reads TGTGCCAGCGGCGGGACCCGGACTAACTATGGCTACACCTTC. Full variable domain (remainder filled in from reference TRBV9 and TRBJ1-2): DSGVTQTPKHLITATGQRVTLRCSPRSGDLSVYWYQQSLDQGLQFLIQYYNGEERAKGNILERFSAQQFPDLHSELNLSSLELGDSALYFCASGGTRTNYGYTFGSGTRLTVV.

This clonotype was observed a few times. The CDR3 protein is CASSFRGGYNSPLHF. The CDR3, as DNA: TGTGCCAGCAGCTTCAGGGGGGGCTATAATTCACCCCTCCACTTT. V is TRBV13 and J is TRBJ1-6; 7 bases match TRBD1. Trimming took 3 bases from V and 3 from J; bases not matched to a gene: 2. The CDR3 totals 15 residues. Per the germline V gene, CDR1 is PRHDT and CDR2 is FYEKMQ (reference sequence). Using reference TRBV13 and TRBJ1-6 for the parts outside the CDR3, the full variable domain is AAGVIQSPRHLIKEKRETATLKCYPIPRHDTVYWYQQGPGQDPQFLISFYEKMQSDKGSIPDRFSAQQFSDYHSELNMSSLELGDSALYFCASSFRGGYNSPLHFGNGTRLTVT.

The chain is built from TRBV10-3 and TRBJ1-5; 7 bases fit TRBD1. V was clipped by 3 bases and J by 4 bases; unmatched bases: 12. Per germline, CDR1 ENHRY and CDR2 SYGVKD. The CDR3 extends over 17 amino acids. The CDR3 sequence is CAISEYLGDSINQPQHF. CDR3 coding DNA: TGTGCCATCAGTGAATATCTAGGGGACAGTATTAATCAGCCCCAGCATTTT.

This clonotype showed up just a few times. The chain employs TRBV11-2 and TRBJ2-3, with D perhaps matching TRBD2 (6 bases). The germline gives CDR1 SGHAT, CDR2 FQNNGV. V shed 5 bases and J shed 8 bases, with 20 bases lying between them. There are 15 residues in the CDR3. The CDR3 region has the DNA TGTGCCAGCAGCCCAGAGGGCGGACTATCTGGTACGCAGTATTTT. It yields the protein CASSPEGGLSGTQYF.

The chain is built from TRBV5-5 and TRBJ2-7; D ambiguous. Trimming cost V 2 bases and J 2 bases, with 11 bases left between them. This CDR3 has 14 residues. The germline V gene encodes CDR1 SGHKS and CDR2 YYEKEE (reference sequence). Here the CDR3 DNA reads TGTGCCAGCAGCTTCGTCGCAGACACCTACGAGCAGTACTTC. Its protein product is CASSFVADTYEQYF.

The chain couples TRBV20-1 to TRBJ1-2; 10 positions agree with TRBD1. V shed 2 bases, J shed 7 bases, and the junction held 16 bases outside the gene matches. The CDR3 extends over 17 amino acids. CDR1 is DFQATT and CDR2 is SNEGSKA in the germline V gene (reference sequence). CDR3 sequence reads: CSARTTSSRDRGRGYTF. The CDR3, as DNA: TGCAGTGCTAGAACTACCTCATCAAGGGACAGGGGACGTGGCTACACCTTC.

The chain is built from TRBV6-4 and TRBJ2-2; 9 bases map to TRBD2. The CDR3 consists of 15 residues. CDR1 is MRHNA, CDR2 SNTAGT, per germline. J lost 5 bases, V lost 2 bases, and 3 bases had no gene match. CDR3 region: CASSDAGGRTGELFF. The CDR3 DNA is TGTGCCAGCAGTGACGCGGGAGGGCGAACCGGGGAGCTGTTTTTT.

This clonotype was picked up one time. V usage is TRBV6-1 and J usage is TRBJ2-2; 7 positions match TRBD2. V was pared by 1 base and J by 3 bases, with 8 bases of the junction left unmatched. Germline assignment: CDR1 MNHNS and CDR2 SASEGT. The CDR3 length is 17 residues. CDR3: CASSEGEWGGYTGELFF. CDR3 nucleotides: TGTGCCAGCAGTGAAGGTGAATGGGGAGGGTACACCGGGGAGCTGTTTTTT.

The gene calls are TRBV7-6 and TRBJ2-1; 12 nucleotides agree with TRBD2. The CDR3 totals 18 residues. Germline CDR1 is SGHVS and CDR2 is FNYEAQ. Losses at the gene ends were 3 bases for V and 6 bases for J; bases not matched to a gene: 12. DNA of the CDR3: TGTGCCAGCAGCTTGCTAGCGGGGGGGCTTGGAGGTTTCAATGAGCAGTTCTTC. This encodes CASSLLAGGLGGFNEQFF.

The table lists this clonotype with a few counts. The chain carries TRBV20-1 and TRBJ1-1; no firm D call. Germline CDR1 is DFQATT and CDR2 is SNEGSKA (reference sequence). Trimming took 6 bases from V and 7 from J, leaving 15 bases between them. The CDR3 runs 12 residues. CDR3 in amino acids: CSAWVWGYEAFF. The CDR3 nucleotides read TGCAGTGCCTGGGTGTGGGGATATGAAGCTTTCTTT.

This sequence joins TRBV7-8 and TRBJ2-7; D is perhaps TRBD2 (6 bases). The V gene lost 3 bases and the J gene lost 0 bases, with 15 bases spanning the gap. The CDR3 sequence is 16 residues long. Germline V gene lookup returns CDR1 SGHVS and CDR2 FQNEAQ. The CDR3 DNA reads TGTGCCAGCAGCTTTCCGGGGGTGGATGGCTCCTACGAGCAGTACTTC. It encodes CASSFPGVDGSYEQYF.

This clonotype turned up a few times. The rearrangement links TRBV3-2 to TRBJ2-6; the DNA was not used to check the table's D call, TRBD2. TRBV3-2 is shown as a pseudogene. The CDR3 loop spans 19 amino acids. The DNA for the CDR3 is TGTGCCAGCAGCCAATATATAGCGGGGGCTAGCTCTGGGGCCAACGTCCTGACTTTC. Translating gives CASSQYIAGASSGANVLTF.

This clonotype occurred many times. The chain carries TRBV5-1 and TRBJ1-1, with TRBD1 matching 7 bases. Trimming removed 9 bases from V and 0 bases from J; junction bases left unmatched: 5. The CDR3 is 13 residues long. Germline V gene lookup returns CDR1 SGHRS and CDR2 YFSETQ. The DNA for the CDR3 is TGCGCCACCAAGACAGGGCTGAACACTGAAGCTTTCTTT. Its translation: CATKTGLNTEAFF. The full variable domain, rest sourced from reference TRBV5-1 and TRBJ1-1, is KAGVTQTPRYLIKTRGQQVTLSCSPISGHRSVSWYQQTPGQGLQFLFEYFSETQRNKGNFPGRFSGRQFSNSRSEMNVSTLELGDSALYLCATKTGLNTEAFFGQGTRLTVV.

This clonotype was seen many times. The V and J genes are TRBV3-1 and TRBJ2-5; 7 nucleotides agree with TRBD2. This CDR3 comprises 17 residues. Losses at the gene ends were 1 base for V and 5 bases for J; bases not matched to a gene: 13. Germline CDR1 reads LGHDT; CDR2 reads YNNKEL (reference sequence). CDR3 in amino acids: CASSQVLIGGSGETQYF. The DNA for the CDR3 is TGTGCCAGCAGCCAAGTCCTAATTGGCGGGAGTGGGGAGACCCAGTACTTC.

This clonotype was detected many times. At one end the junction does not follow the germline gene, possibly because of a read error. The chain combines TRBV5-1 with TRBJ2-1; 8 bases fit TRBD2. Germline V lookup: CDR1 SGHRS, CDR2 YFSETQ. This CDR3 contains 15 residues. In DNA form, the CDR3 reads TGTGCCAGCAGCCTTCGGCTAGCGGGTTACAATGAGCAGTTCTTC. Translation: CASSLRLAGYNEQFF. Full variable domain (outside the CDR3, taken from reference TRBV5-1 and TRBJ2-1): KAGVTQTPRYLIKTRGQQVTLSCSPISGHRSVSWYQQTPGQGLQFLFEYFSETQRNKGNFPGRFSGRQFSNSRSEMNVSTLELGDSALYLCASSLRLAGYNEQFFGPGTRLTVL.

The chain uses TRBV2 and TRBJ1-2; D gene uncertain. The CDR3 is made up of 13 amino acids. V was pared by 8 bases and J by 4 bases, with 14 bases between. Per the germline V gene, CDR1 is SNHLY and CDR2 is FYNNEI. Written as DNA, the CDR3 is TGTGCCAGCGGAAGAGGGTTCGGCTATGGCTACACCTTC. The encoded protein is CASGRGFGYGYTF. The variable domain in full, with the rest retrieved from reference TRBV2 and TRBJ1-2, is EPEVTQTPSHQVTQMGQEVILRCVPISNHLYFYWYRQILGQKVEFLVSFYNNEISEKSEIFDDQFSVERPDGSNFTLKIRSTKLEDSAMYFCASGRGFGYGYTFGSGTRLTVV.

Many counts were recorded for this clonotype. The chain has TRBV2 and TRBJ2-7, with D unresolved. Germline lookup yields CDR1 SNHLY and CDR2 FYNNEI. V was trimmed by 7 bases and J by 2 bases, leaving 3 bases between them. The CDR3 runs to 10 residues. CDR3 sequence (DNA): TGTGCCAGCAAAACCTACGAGCAGTACTTC. It translates to CASKTYEQYF.

The chain uses TRBV7-8 and TRBJ2-1; 13 bases are a match to TRBD2. Unmatched junction bases numbered 4, after V lost 5 bases and J lost 0 bases. Germline loops: CDR1 SGHVS, CDR2 FQNEAQ. CDR3 length equals 17 residues. CDR3 DNA: TGTGCCAGCAGCCAAACTAGCGGGGGGGACTCCTACAATGAGCAGTTCTTC. Translated: CASSQTSGGDSYNEQFF.

This clonotype was counted many times. The chain joins TRBV6-1 to TRBJ2-5, with D perhaps being TRBD1 or TRBD2 (5 bases each). This CDR3 comprises 15 residues. Germline lookup yields CDR1 MNHNS and CDR2 SASEGT. V was trimmed by 8 bases and J by 1 base, leaving 17 bases between them. CDR3 sequence: CASGRGQGGQETQYF. The CDR3 nucleotides read TGTGCCAGCGGTAGAGGGCAGGGTGGCCAAGAGACCCAGTACTTC.

This clonotype turned up a few times. The rearrangement links TRBV5-1 to TRBJ2-7, with 10 positions matching TRBD1. Unmatched junction bases numbered 8, after V lost 7 bases and J lost 4 bases. Germline CDR1 reads SGHRS; CDR2 reads YFSETQ. The CDR3 spans 14 residues. The CDR3 bases are TGCGCCAGCGGACACCGGGACAGGGGATACGAGCAGTACTTC. It encodes CASGHRDRGYEQYF.

The chain couples TRBV20-1 to TRBJ2-2; 8 bases are a match to TRBD1. V trimming: 4 bases; J trimming: 4 bases; junction bases outside the gene matches: 8. The CDR3 consists of 15 residues. CDR1 DFQATT and CDR2 SNEGSKA come from the germline V gene (reference sequence). The CDR3 nucleotides read TGCAGTGCTAAACCAGGGGGCGCAGGCACCGGGGAGCTGTTTTTT. Its translation: CSAKPGGAGTGELFF.